These T cell receptor beta chains were read from a single sample in a study of T cell responses to AZD1222 COVID-19 vaccine. Data came from immunoSEQ multiplex PCR; TCRdb stores just in-frame clones and leaves some out. The table includes roughly 120,000 clones, around 87% detected once. The sample in question was peripheral blood, obtained 28 days after the second AZD1222 dose. The receptors stem from an adult who received the AZD1222 COVID-19 vaccine. Both conserved end residues are trimmed from each CDR3. D genes are given only for firm matches. Only part of the rows carry a size: once, few, many, or a class if the clone is expanded.

d_call	clone_size	v_call	j_call	cdr3_aa
TRBD1	-	TRBV7-2	TRBJ1-1	ASSLEDRGFKAF
TRBD1	-	TRBV9	TRBJ2-2	ASSDAGTAETGELF
-	-	TRBV5-8	TRBJ1-2	ASSLPGAAYGYT
-	-	TRBV3-1/TRBV3-2	TRBJ1-3	ASSPGLDTIY
-	-	TRBV19	TRBJ1-1	GGGQLNTEAF
-	-	TRBV19	TRBJ1-2	ASSTPSSGGYT
-	once	TRBV4-3	TRBJ1-1	ASSQGQGRTEAF
TRBD1	-	TRBV6-6	TRBJ1-3	ASSGTGGTNTIY
-	few	TRBV29-1	TRBJ1-2	SVETAGYGYT
-	-	TRBV19	TRBJ2-3	ASCRRAGNTQY
-	once	TRBV7-6	TRBJ2-7	ASSPYYEQY